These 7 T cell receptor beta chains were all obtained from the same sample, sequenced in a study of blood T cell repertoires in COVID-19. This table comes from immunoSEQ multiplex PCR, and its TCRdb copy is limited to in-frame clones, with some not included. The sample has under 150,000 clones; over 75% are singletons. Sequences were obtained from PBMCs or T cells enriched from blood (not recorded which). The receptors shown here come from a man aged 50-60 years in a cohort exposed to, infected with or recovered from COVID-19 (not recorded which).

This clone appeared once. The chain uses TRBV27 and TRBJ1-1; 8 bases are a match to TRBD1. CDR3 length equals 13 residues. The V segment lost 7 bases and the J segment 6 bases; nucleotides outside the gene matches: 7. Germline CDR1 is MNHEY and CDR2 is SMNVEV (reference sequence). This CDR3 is CASMSQGASEAFF. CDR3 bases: TGTGCCAGCATGAGTCAGGGGGCATCTGAAGCTTTCTTT.

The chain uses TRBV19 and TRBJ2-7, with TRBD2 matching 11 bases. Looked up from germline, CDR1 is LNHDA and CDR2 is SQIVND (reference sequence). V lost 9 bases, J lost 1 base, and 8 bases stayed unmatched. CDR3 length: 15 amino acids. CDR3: CASSSTSGISYEQYF. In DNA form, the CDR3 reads TGTGCCAGCAGCTCGACTAGCGGGATTTCCTACGAGCAGTACTTC.

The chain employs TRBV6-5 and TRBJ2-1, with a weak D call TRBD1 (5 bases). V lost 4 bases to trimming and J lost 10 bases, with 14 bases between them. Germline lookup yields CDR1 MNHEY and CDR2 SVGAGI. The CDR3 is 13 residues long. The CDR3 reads CASSLEDQGEQFF. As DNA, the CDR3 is TGTGCCAGCAGTTTAGAGGACCAGGGAGAGCAGTTCTTC.

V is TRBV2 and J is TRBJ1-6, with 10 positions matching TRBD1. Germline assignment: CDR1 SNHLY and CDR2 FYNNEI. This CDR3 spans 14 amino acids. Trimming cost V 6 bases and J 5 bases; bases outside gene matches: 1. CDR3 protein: CASRGQGNNSPLHF. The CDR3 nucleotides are TGTGCCAGCAGGGGACAGGGGAATAATTCACCCCTCCACTTT.

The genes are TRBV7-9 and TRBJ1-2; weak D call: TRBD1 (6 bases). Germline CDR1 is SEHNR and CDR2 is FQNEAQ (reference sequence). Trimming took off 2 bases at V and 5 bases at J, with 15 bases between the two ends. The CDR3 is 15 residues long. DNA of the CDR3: TGTGCCAGCAGCTTAACCCCAGGGGTTGGATATGGCTACACCTTC. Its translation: CASSLTPGVGYGYTF. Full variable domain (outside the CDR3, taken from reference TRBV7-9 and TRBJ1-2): DTGVSQNPRHKITKRGQNVTFRCDPISEHNRLYWYRQTLGQGPEFLTYFQNEAQLEKSRLLSDRFSAERPKGSFSTLEIQRTEQGDSAMYLCASSLTPGVGYGYTFGSGTRLTVV.

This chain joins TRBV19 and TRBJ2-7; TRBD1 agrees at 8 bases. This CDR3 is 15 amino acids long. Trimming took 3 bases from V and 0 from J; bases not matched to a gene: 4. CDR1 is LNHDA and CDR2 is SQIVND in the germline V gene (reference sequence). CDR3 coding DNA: TGTGCCAGTAGTATTGGACAGGGAAACTCCTACGAGCAGTACTTC. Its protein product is CASSIGQGNSYEQYF.

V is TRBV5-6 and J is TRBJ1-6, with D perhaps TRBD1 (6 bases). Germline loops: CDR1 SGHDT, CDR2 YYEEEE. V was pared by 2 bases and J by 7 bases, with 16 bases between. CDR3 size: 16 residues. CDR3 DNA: TGTGCCAGCAGCTTTGGACTGGACAGCCTGAATTCACCCCTCCACTTT. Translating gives CASSFGLDSLNSPLHF.